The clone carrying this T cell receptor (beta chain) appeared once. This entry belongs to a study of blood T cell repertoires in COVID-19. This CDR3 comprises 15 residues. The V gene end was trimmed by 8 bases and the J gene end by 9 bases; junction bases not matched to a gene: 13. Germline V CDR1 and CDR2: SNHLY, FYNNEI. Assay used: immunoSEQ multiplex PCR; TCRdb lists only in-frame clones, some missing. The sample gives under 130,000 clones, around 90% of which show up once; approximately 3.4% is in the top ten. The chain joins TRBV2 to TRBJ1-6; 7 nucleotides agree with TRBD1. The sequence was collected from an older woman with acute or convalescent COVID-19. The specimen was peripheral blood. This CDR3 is CASSGTDRVGSPLHF. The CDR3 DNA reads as TGTGCCAGCTCCGGAACCGACAGGGTTGGTTCACCCCTCCACTTT.